Below are 28 T cell receptor beta chains sequenced from a single sample in a study of cytomegalovirus exposure and HLA in healthy donors. This PCR relied on a set of 60 Vbeta primers and 13 Jbeta primers. Generated by immunoSEQ multiplex PCR, the TCRdb table keeps only in-frame clones and is missing some. The data contain about 87,000 clones, 74% of them singletons. What was sequenced was PBMCs. The receptor set was obtained from a man aged 30 to 45 in good health and CMV-seropositive.

This clone was seen once. The chain recombines TRBV6-6 with TRBJ2-1; 10 positions agree with TRBD2. With V trimmed by 5 bases and J by 6 bases, 7 bases remained unmatched. Per germline, CDR1 MNHNY and CDR2 SVGAGI (reference sequence). This CDR3 spans 15 amino acids. The CDR3 coding sequence is TGTGCCAGCAGTCCCCTAGCGGGGGAAGGCAATGAGCAGTTCTTC. Encoded protein: CASSPLAGEGNEQFF.

V is TRBV4-1 and J is TRBJ2-7; D uncertain. V lost 4 bases, J lost 2 bases, and 9 bases lay in between. Germline V gives CDR1 MGHRA, CDR2 YSYEKL. The CDR3 consists of 13 residues. For the CDR3, the DNA is TGCGCCAGCAGCCCGGGTCCTACCTACGAGCAGTACTTC. Amino acids: CASSPGPTYEQYF.

This clone was observed a few times. The gene calls are TRBV19 and TRBJ1-5; 8 bases fit TRBD1. The trim removed 5 bases at V and 6 bases at J, leaving 6 bases unmatched. The CDR3 extends over 14 amino acids. The germline CDR1 and CDR2 sequences are LNHDA and SQIVND (reference sequence). The CDR3 region has the DNA TGTGCCAGTAGTTGGGGACAGGCTGGTCAGCCCCAGCATTTT. Its translation is CASSWGQAGQPQHF.

The chain recombines TRBV25-1 with TRBJ2-5; perhaps TRBD2 as D (6 bases). V was pared by 8 bases and J by 5 bases, with 15 bases between. This CDR3 has 13 amino acids. The germline gives CDR1 MGHDK, CDR2 SYGVNS. CDR3 region: CASSGRGWETQYF. The CDR3 nucleotides are TGTGCCAGCTCGGGCCGGGGGTGGGAGACCCAGTACTTC.

Written as DNA, the CDR3 is TGCGCCAGCAGCTCTCCCACAGGGGACGGGGCCAACGTCCTGACTTTC. Translating gives CASSSPTGDGANVLTF. The genes are TRBV4-1 and TRBJ2-6; the match to TRBD1 covers 7 bases. This CDR3 has 16 amino acids. With V trimmed by 5 bases and J by 4 bases, 8 bases remained unmatched. Germline CDR1 MGHRA, CDR2 YSYEKL.

This clone was detected once. V and J are TRBV19 and TRBJ1-2, with a tentative D call TRBD1 (5 bases). Germline CDR1 LNHDA, CDR2 SQIVND (reference sequence). Between the trimmed V and J ends, which lost 3 bases and 6 bases, there was a span of 14 bases. The CDR3 has 14 residues. The CDR3 here is CASSMDPSGNGYTF. The CDR3 coding sequence is TGTGCCAGTAGTATGGACCCCTCAGGGAATGGCTACACCTTC.

The rearrangement joins TRBV7-6 to TRBJ1-5; D is uncertain. CDR1 and CDR2 from the germline V gene are SGHVS and FNYEAQ. The CDR3 spans 15 residues. The V end was cut by 5 bases, the J end by 5 bases, with 16 bases between. CDR3 in DNA: TGTGCCAGCAGCCCTACCCCGGGAGGGCATCAGCCCCAGCATTTT. Translated: CASSPTPGGHQPQHF.

The V and J genes are TRBV18 and TRBJ1-4; TRBD1 agrees at 7 bases. The CDR3 totals 16 residues. CDR1 and CDR2 from the germline V gene are KGHSH and LQKENI. V dropped 0 bases and J dropped 7; count of bases not matched to a gene: 8. In DNA, the CDR3 is TGTGCCAGCTCACCACCGGTACAGGGGATGCCTGAAAAACTGTTTTTT. This encodes CASSPPVQGMPEKLFF.

V gene TRBV5-1 combines with J gene TRBJ1-1, with TRBD1 matching over 8 bases. The trim removed 0 bases at V and 4 bases at J, leaving 5 bases unmatched. The CDR3 covers 15 residues. Germline-derived CDR1 and CDR2 are SGHRS and YFSETQ. Written as DNA, the CDR3 is TGCGCCAGCAGCTTGGAGCAGGGGGCGAGCACTGAAGCTTTCTTT. Residues: CASSLEQGASTEAFF.

The chain has TRBV29-1 and TRBJ2-2; TRBD2 matches 9 bases. V gave up 3 bases and J gave up 5 bases; unmatched junction bases: 7. Germline V gene data show CDR1 as SQVTM and CDR2 as ANQGSEA. CDR3 length: 15 amino acids. This chain's CDR3 is CSVDPGTSSTGELFF. The CDR3 DNA is TGCAGCGTTGATCCCGGGACTAGCAGTACCGGGGAGCTGTTTTTT.

The V gene is TRBV5-4, the J gene TRBJ2-1, with TRBD2 matching over 10 bases. V dropped 4 bases and J dropped 4; count of bases not matched to a gene: 8. Germline loops: CDR1 SGHNT, CDR2 YYREEE (reference sequence). This CDR3 spans 16 amino acids. CDR3 nucleotide sequence: TGTGCCAGCAGCATCGGACTAGCGGTCGGATACAATGAGCAGTTCTTC. Amino acid sequence: CASSIGLAVGYNEQFF.

The chain carries TRBV10-3 and TRBJ2-1; TRBD2 matches at 8 bases. This CDR3 has 16 residues. With 3 bases clipped from V and 7 bases from J, the junction kept 11 bases outside the gene matches. Per germline, CDR1 ENHRY and CDR2 SYGVKD. CDR3 sequence (DNA): TGTGCCATCAGTGACTCTAGCGGGTCCGGCCAAAATGAGCAGTTCTTC. Translation gives CAISDSSGSGQNEQFF.

The V gene is TRBV5-4, the J gene TRBJ2-7; 8 bases are shared with TRBD2. This CDR3 region has 18 residues. The V segment lost 3 bases and the J segment 4 bases; nucleotides outside the gene matches: 18. Germline CDR1 SGHNT, CDR2 YYREEE (reference sequence). In DNA, the CDR3 is TGTGCCAGCAGCTCCCGCCCCCCCGGGGGGGGCCTCCATTACGAGCAGTACTTC. Amino acids: CASSSRPPGGGLHYEQYF.

This chain links TRBV28 with TRBJ2-7, with TRBD1 matching over 7 bases. The CDR3 spans 14 residues. V shed 3 bases and J 4 bases; nucleotides not matched to a gene: 6. Looked up from germline, CDR1 is MDHEN and CDR2 is SYDVKM. The CDR3 loop is CASSLPRGPYEQYF. CDR3 coding DNA: TGTGCCAGCAGTTTGCCGAGGGGGCCTTACGAGCAGTACTTC.

V is TRBV7-2 and J is TRBJ2-1; 7 positions match TRBD2. Unmatched junction bases numbered 4, after V lost 5 bases and J lost 3 bases. The CDR3 loop spans 14 amino acids. Germline assignment: CDR1 SGHTA and CDR2 FQGNSA. CDR3 sequence reads: CASSAGLYYNEQFF. In DNA form, the CDR3 reads TGTGCCAGCAGCGCGGGACTATACTACAATGAGCAGTTCTTC.

This chain joins TRBV7-9 and TRBJ2-5; TRBD1 aligns across 10 bases. The junction had 4 bases not matched to a gene; V was cut back by 5 bases and J by 4 bases. Germline CDR1 reads SEHNR; CDR2 reads FQNEAQ (reference sequence). CDR3 length: 14 residues. The CDR3 DNA sequence: TGTGCCAGCAGCCCGGGACAGGGGTTAGAGACCCAGTACTTC. It encodes CASSPGQGLETQYF.

As regards this clone: One end of the junction varies from germline; a read error may be responsible. This chain uses TRBV29-1 with TRBJ1-2; D not certain. The V gene's germline CDR1 is SQVTM and CDR2 ANQGSEA. The CDR3 loop spans 11 amino acids. CDR3 region: CSVVRGSGYPF. CDR3 coding DNA: TGCAGCGTTGTACGGGGAAGCGGCTACCCCTTC.

CDR3 sequence reads: CASSPRDRVTEAFF. The CDR3 nucleotides are TGTGCCAGCTCACCCCGGGACAGGGTCACTGAAGCTTTCTTT. The chain joins TRBV18 to TRBJ1-1; 9 bases are a match to TRBD1. Trimming at V came to 3 bases and at J to 4 bases, leaving 3 bases not matched to a gene. The CDR3 has 14 residues. Germline CDR1 reads KGHSH; CDR2 reads LQKENI.

The chain joins TRBV27 to TRBJ2-1; the D is unclear. This CDR3 comprises 14 residues. Germline V gene sequence: CDR1 MNHEY, CDR2 SMNVEV (reference sequence). V lost 6 bases, J lost 4 bases, and 13 bases lay in between. CDR3 region: CASSLRWSYNEQFF. CDR3 nucleotides: TGTGCCAGCAGCCTACGATGGTCGTACAATGAGCAGTTCTTC.

This clone has a single count. The chain combines TRBV27 with TRBJ2-1; 8 bases align to TRBD1. The germline gives CDR1 MNHEY, CDR2 SMNVEV (reference sequence). Trimming at V came to 1 base and at J to 9 bases, leaving 8 bases not matched to a gene. The CDR3 covers 15 residues. The DNA of the CDR3 is TGTGCCAGCAGTTTATTTGCAGGGGGCTCGGTTGAGCAGTTCTTC. It yields the protein CASSLFAGGSVEQFF.

This clone showed up just a few times. V gene TRBV2 combines with J gene TRBJ2-7, with 8 bases lining up with TRBD1. The CDR3 runs to 13 residues. Germline assignment: CDR1 SNHLY and CDR2 FYNNEI. V lost 8 bases to trimming and J lost 5 bases; unmatched junction nucleotides: 8. This CDR3 reads CASLDREKNEQYF. The CDR3 region has the DNA TGTGCCAGCTTGGACAGGGAGAAGAACGAGCAGTACTTC. Full variable domain (rest looked up from reference TRBV2 and TRBJ2-7): EPEVTQTPSHQVTQMGQEVILRCVPISNHLYFYWYRQILGQKVEFLVSFYNNEISEKSEIFDDQFSVERPDGSNFTLKIRSTKLEDSAMYFCASLDREKNEQYFGPGTRLTVT.

The V call is TRBV10-3, the J call TRBJ2-7; 7 positions match TRBD1. The CDR3 has 13 amino acids. V dropped 6 bases and J dropped 1; count of bases not matched to a gene: 3. Germline-derived CDR1 and CDR2 are ENHRY and SYGVKD. The CDR3 loop is CAISRDRSYEQYF. The CDR3 nucleotides are TGTGCCATCAGCCGGGACAGATCCTACGAGCAGTACTTC.

The chain links TRBV5-4 to TRBJ2-1; 7 positions match TRBD1. The germline CDR1 and CDR2 sequences are SGHNT and YYREEE (reference sequence). This CDR3 has 14 amino acids. The V gene end was trimmed by 2 bases and the J gene end by 2 bases; junction bases not matched to a gene: 1. CDR3 loop: CASSFGTAYNEQFF. CDR3 bases: TGTGCCAGCAGCTTTGGGACAGCCTACAATGAGCAGTTCTTC.

The gene calls are TRBV14 and TRBJ2-5; tentative D call: TRBD1 (5 bases). The CDR3 totals 13 residues. Germline CDR1 reads SGHDN; CDR2 reads FVKESK. V was shortened by 6 bases and J by 2 bases, with 10 bases between the two germline ends. Written as DNA, the CDR3 is TGTGCCAGCAGAAGGGGAAATCAAGAGACCCAGTACTTC. Translation gives CASRRGNQETQYF.

This clone was detected a few times. The chain recombines TRBV28 with TRBJ2-4; 9 positions agree with TRBD2. V lost 2 bases and J lost 7; bases outside the gene matches: 9. Germline CDR1 is MDHEN and CDR2 is SYDVKM. This CDR3 comprises 16 residues. CDR3 bases: TGTGCCAGCAGTTTAATTAGAGTCGCGGGGGGGAACATTCAGTACTTC. It encodes CASSLIRVAGGNIQYF.

The V call is TRBV5-6, the J call TRBJ2-1, with 7 bases that match TRBD2. Germline V gives CDR1 SGHDT, CDR2 YYEEEE. The CDR3 sequence is 12 residues long. The junction had 7 bases not matched to a gene; V was cut back by 4 bases and J by 12 bases. The CDR3: CASSGGLWGQFF. The CDR3 coding sequence is TGTGCCAGCAGCGGGGGACTATGGGGGCAGTTCTTC.

V usage is TRBV7-6 and J usage is TRBJ2-7; the D is unclear. Germline lookup yields CDR1 SGHVS and CDR2 FNYEAQ. The CDR3 spans 14 residues. Trimming took 1 base from V and 0 from J, leaving 7 bases between them. The CDR3 DNA is TGTGCCAGCAGCTTAGGCGTAGCCTCCTACGAGCAGTACTTC. Translation gives CASSLGVASYEQYF.

This chain joins TRBV2 and TRBJ2-1, with D perhaps TRBD1 (6 bases). The CDR3 consists of 10 residues. Germline V CDR1 and CDR2: SNHLY, FYNNEI. Trimming shortened V by 4 bases and J by 14 bases, and 9 bases separated the two germline ends. The CDR3 DNA is TGTGCCAGCAGTGCAGGGGTCGAGTTCTTC. Amino acids: CASSAGVEFF.